Sequencing of this TCR beta chain was carried out in a study of cytomegalovirus exposure and HLA in healthy donors. The overall study: In a later analysis, the roughly 130 validation repertoires were reported to have used the same platform as the 600 to 800 first-cohort repertoires. Broader study findings: It was reportedly the case that the classifier diagnosed cytomegalovirus status with high specificity and sensitivity. According to a subsequent analysis, TCR clusters identified in the first cohort showed a tendency to co-occur across the 120 or so validation repertoires. Some public TCRs appeared in many individuals, while most sequences were rare.

Of note for this clone: The antigen is not known.

Assay used: immunoSEQ multiplex PCR; TCRdb lists only in-frame clones, some missing. The sample includes some 120,000 clones, around nine tenths of them seen just once. Sample: PBMCs. This receptor was obtained from a man aged 25 to 40 in good health and CMV-seronegative.

The CDR3 is CATRASGRTSYNEQFF. CDR3 DNA: TGCGCCACCCGGGCTAGCGGGAGGACTAGCTACAATGAGCAGTTCTTC. V usage is TRBV4-1 and J usage is TRBJ2-1, with 11 bases identical to TRBD2. CDR3 length: 16 amino acids. Looked up from germline, CDR1 is MGHRA and CDR2 is YSYEKL. V was clipped by 10 bases and J by 3 bases; unmatched bases: 11.